This is a list of T cell receptor beta chains from one sample in a study of cytomegalovirus exposure and HLA in healthy donors. Profiling relied on immunoSEQ multiplex PCR, and the TCRdb table lists in-frame clones only, not all of them. The sample consists of more than 80,000 clones, about 80% of them appearing once. The material sequenced was PBMCs. Every receptor here comes from a female donor in good health and CMV-seropositive. Both conserved end residues are part of each CDR3. A D gene is named only where the DNA matches it firmly. A clone size is listed for some rows: how often the clone was seen (once, few, many), or a class if it is expanded.

TRBV13	TRBJ2-7	.	.	TGTGCCAGCAGCTTCCGAAAGACGATAGGTCAGGGTGCCTACGAGCAGTACTTC	CASSFRKTIGQGAYEQYF
TRBV5-8	TRBJ1-1	.	TRBD1	TGTGCCAGCAAGAGGGACAGGCCTGAGGCTTTCTTT	CASKRDRPEAFF
TRBV5-6	TRBJ1-1	.	.	TGTGCCAGCCGCTTGTTTCGGGGATTACGTATGAACACTGAAGCTTTCTTT	CASRLFRGLRMNTEAFF
TRBV21-1	TRBJ1-5	.	.	TGTGCCAGCAGCTCCCGGACAGCCAGCGCCTATAGCAATCAGCCCCAGCATTTT	CASSSRTASAYSNQPQHF
TRBV5-4	TRBJ1-5	.	.	TGTGCCAGCAGCCCCGGTAGGCCCCAGCATTTT	CASSPGRPQHF
TRBV19	TRBJ2-7	.	TRBD2	TGTGCCAGTAGTATGACTAGCGGGACCGACTCCTACGAGCAGTACTTC	CASSMTSGTDSYEQYF
TRBV2	TRBJ2-7	few	.	TGTGCCAGCAGCTTATACGAGCAGTACTTC	CASSLYEQYF
TRBV5-1	TRBJ2-5	.	TRBD2	TGCGCCAGCAGATGGGGGGGATACCAAGAGACCCAGTACTTC	CASRWGGYQETQYF
TRBV19	TRBJ2-7	.	TRBD1	TGTGCCAGTAGTATAGGACAGGGATCCTACGAGCAGTACTTC	CASSIGQGSYEQYF
TRBV25-1	TRBJ1-1	.	.	TGTGCCAGCAGTCTATTCGGACAAAAGAACACTGAAGCTTTCTTC	CASSLFGQKNTEAFF
TRBV2	TRBJ2-3	.	.	TGTGCCTCACTCGGGGTCCCCACAGATACGCAGTATTTT	CASLGVPTDTQYF
TRBV28	TRBJ1-5	.	.	TGTGCCAGCACCGAAACCGGGAACGGCAATCAGCCCCAGCATTTT	CASTETGNGNQPQHF
TRBV6-1	TRBJ2-2	.	.	TGTGCCAGCAGTGAGTTAGGGGCCGGGGAGCTGTTTTTT	CASSELGAGELFF
TRBV10-1	TRBJ2-3	.	.	TGCGCCAGCAGTGACCTAGTCTCCGATACGCAGTATTTT	CASSDLVSDTQYF
TRBV2	TRBJ1-1	.	.	TGTGCCAGCAGCTCGCAGGGCATCACTGAAGCTTTCTTT	CASSSQGITEAFF
TRBV27	TRBJ2-7	.	.	TGTGCCAGCAGTCCAACAGGGCGACATCGCCTCGGCGAGCAGTACTTC	CASSPTGRHRLGEQYF
TRBV28	TRBJ2-2	once	.	TGTGCCAGCAGTTTGAATTCTAGCGTAAACGTCCAGAACACCGGGGAGCTGTTTTTT	CASSLNSSVNVQNTGELFF
TRBV18	TRBJ1-6	.	.	TGTGCCAGCTCACCACTGGCTAATAAGGGGGATAATTCACCCCTCCACTTT	CASSPLANKGDNSPLHF
TRBV10-2	TRBJ2-1	once	TRBD2	TGCGCCAGCAGTGACCTTCGGGGGCTAGCGGGCAACAATGAGCAGTTCTTC	CASSDLRGLAGNNEQFF
TRBV4-1	TRBJ2-7	.	.	TGCGCCAGCAGCCGCGGGATTTCCTACGAGCAGTACTTC	CASSRGISYEQYF
TRBV6-5	TRBJ2-4	.	.	TGTGCCAGCAGTTACTCCACAGGAGAAAACATTCAGTACTTC	CASSYSTGENIQYF
TRBV7-2	TRBJ2-1	.	TRBD2	TGTGCCAGCAGCCTAGCGGGAGGGTTATACAATGAGCAGTTCTTC	CASSLAGGLYNEQFF
TRBV5-1	TRBJ2-2	.	TRBD1	TGCGCCAGCAGCTTGACCGGGACAGCGGCCCCCACCGGGGAGCTGTTTTTT	CASSLTGTAAPTGELFF
TRBV4-2	TRBJ1-4	.	TRBD1	TGTGCCAGCAGAGGGACTGGTGAGGGACAGCTTAATGAAAAACTGTTTTTT	CASRGTGEGQLNEKLFF
TRBV6-1	TRBJ2-1	.	TRBD1	TGTGCCAGCACCTCCCGGGACAGGCGGTACAATGAGCAGTTCTTC	CASTSRDRRYNEQFF
TRBV5-1	TRBJ2-5	.	.	TGCGCCAGCAGCTTGCGAGAGACCCAGTACTTC	CASSLRETQYF
TRBV13	TRBJ2-7	.	TRBD2	TGTGCCAGCAGCTATGTGAGCGGGGGGCCGAGCTCCTACGAGCAGTACTTC	CASSYVSGGPSSYEQYF
TRBV19	TRBJ2-3	.	.	TGTGCCAGTAGTATTGCGGATACGCAGTATTTT	CASSIADTQYF
TRBV6-1	TRBJ2-7	.	TRBD1	TGTGCCAGCAGCCGGACAGGGATAACCTACGAGCAGTACTTC	CASSRTGITYEQYF
TRBV5-4	TRBJ1-1	.	.	TGTGCCAGCAGCTTGGCGGGGAACACTGAAGCTTTCTTT	CASSLAGNTEAFF
TRBV5-1	TRBJ1-1	.	.	TGCGCCAGCACCCAACAGGTGGGGCGGCGCTCTGAAGCTTTCTTT	CASTQQVGRRSEAFF
TRBV7-9	TRBJ1-1	few	TRBD1	TGTGCCAGCAGCGACAGGGGGAACACTGAAGCTTTCTTT	CASSDRGNTEAFF
TRBV11-1	TRBJ2-2	once	TRBD2	TGTGCCAGCAGCGCGGGACTAGCGGGAGTTCGGTACACCGGGGAGCTGTTTTTT	CASSAGLAGVRYTGELFF
TRBV5-6	TRBJ2-7	.	TRBD2	TGTGCCAGCAGAGCGGGGGGGAAATCCTACGAGCAGTACTTC	CASRAGGKSYEQYF
TRBV5-1	TRBJ2-7	.	.	TGCGCCAGCAGCCGCCCAGCGGAGGAGCAGTACTTC	CASSRPAEEQYF
TRBV11-2	TRBJ1-6	.	.	TGTGCCAGCAGCTTGGCCAGTAATTCACCCCTCCACTTT	CASSLASNSPLHF
TRBV5-1	TRBJ2-5	.	.	TGCGCCAGCAGCAGAGACAGGACCCGACGACAAGAGACCCAGTACTTC	CASSRDRTRRQETQYF
TRBV27	TRBJ2-3	.	TRBD2	TGTGCCAGCAGCCGTGGGGGGGTTCTGACAGATACGCAGTATTTT	CASSRGGVLTDTQYF
TRBV5-1	TRBJ2-2	.	TRBD2	TGCGCCAGCAGCCAGCGGGAGTTTGCCGGGGAGCTGTTTTTT	CASSQREFAGELFF
TRBV5-5	TRBJ2-7	.	.	TGTGCCAGCAGCTTGGGGGGGGTCTCCTACGAGCAGTACTTC	CASSLGGVSYEQYF
TRBV27	TRBJ2-5	.	TRBD2	TGTGCCAGCAGTTTAATAGCGGGATTTGGAAAAGAGACCCAGTACTTC	CASSLIAGFGKETQYF
TRBV7-7	TRBJ2-1	.	.	TGTGCCAGCAGCCCCCGAGGGGGATCCTACAATGAGCAGTTCTTC	CASSPRGGSYNEQFF
TRBV27	TRBJ2-1	.	TRBD2	TGTGCCAGCAGTTTAGAAGCGGGAGGCTACAATGAGCAGTTCTTC	CASSLEAGGYNEQFF
TRBV7-9	TRBJ1-4	.	TRBD1	TGTGCCAGCAGCCCGGACAGGGGAGATGAAAAACTGTTTTTT	CASSPDRGDEKLFF
TRBV19	TRBJ1-2	.	.	TGTGCCAGTACCGCGCTGTCTACTATATCTCGAGGCTACACCTTC	CASTALSTISRGYTF
TRBV4-2	TRBJ1-5	once	.	TGTGCCAGCAGCCACCCCAGTGGTCAGCCCCAGCATTTT	CASSHPSGQPQHF
TRBV6-1	TRBJ2-1	.	.	TGTGCCAGCAGTGCCGGACAGAGCTCCTACAATGAGCAGTTCTTC	CASSAGQSSYNEQFF
TRBV5-4	TRBJ1-1	.	.	TGTGCCAGCAGCTTGGACCCGGTCGGTGAAGCTTTCTTT	CASSLDPVGEAFF
TRBV7-9	TRBJ1-1	.	.	TGTGCCAGCAGCTTGGGAGCGAACACTGAAGCTTTCTTT	CASSLGANTEAFF
TRBV6-4	TRBJ2-7	.	.	TGTGCCAGCAGTCCACCTACACCTTACGGGTCAGGGCCCTACGAGCAGTACTTC	CASSPPTPYGSGPYEQYF